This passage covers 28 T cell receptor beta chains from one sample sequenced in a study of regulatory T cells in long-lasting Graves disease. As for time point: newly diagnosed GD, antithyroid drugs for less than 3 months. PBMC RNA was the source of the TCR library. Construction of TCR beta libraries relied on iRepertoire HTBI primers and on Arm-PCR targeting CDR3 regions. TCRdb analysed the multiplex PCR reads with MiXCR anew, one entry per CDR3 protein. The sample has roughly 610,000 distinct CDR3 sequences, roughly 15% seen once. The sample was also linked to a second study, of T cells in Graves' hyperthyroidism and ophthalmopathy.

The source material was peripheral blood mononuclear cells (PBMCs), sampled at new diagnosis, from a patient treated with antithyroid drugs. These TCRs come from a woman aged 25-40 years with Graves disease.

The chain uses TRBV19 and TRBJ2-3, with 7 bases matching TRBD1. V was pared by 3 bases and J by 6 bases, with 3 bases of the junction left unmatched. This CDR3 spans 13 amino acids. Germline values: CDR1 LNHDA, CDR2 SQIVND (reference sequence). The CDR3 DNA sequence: TGTGCCAGTAGTATGGACAGGTGGGATACGCAGTATTTT. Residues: CASSMDRWDTQYF.

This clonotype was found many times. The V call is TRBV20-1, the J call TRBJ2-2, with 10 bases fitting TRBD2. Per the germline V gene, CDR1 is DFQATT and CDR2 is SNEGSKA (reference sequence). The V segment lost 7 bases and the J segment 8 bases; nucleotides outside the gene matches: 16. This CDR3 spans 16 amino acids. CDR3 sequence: CSVRGRLAGENGELFF. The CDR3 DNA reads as TGCAGTGTTCGAGGACGGCTAGCGGGAGAGAATGGGGAGCTGTTTTTT.

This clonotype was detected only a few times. This CDR3 is CASSPLRGEQYF. The CDR3 DNA follows: TGTGCCAGCAGCCCCCTTCGGGGCGAGCAGTACTTC. The rearrangement links TRBV7-2 to TRBJ2-7; possible D gene TRBD2, 5 bases. Per the germline V gene, CDR1 is SGHTA and CDR2 is FQGNSA. This CDR3 is built from 12 residues. V gave up 5 bases and J gave up 6 bases, with 11 bases separating them.

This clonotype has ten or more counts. This chain's CDR3 is CASSFGTGVPDTQYF. The CDR3 DNA is TGTGCCAGCAGCTTCGGGACAGGGGTCCCAGATACGCAGTATTTT. The V gene is TRBV7-3, the J gene TRBJ2-3; 10 bases are shared with TRBD1. The CDR3 covers 15 residues. V shed 3 bases, J shed 4 bases, and the junction held 4 bases outside the gene matches. CDR1 SGHTA and CDR2 FQGTGA come from the germline V gene.

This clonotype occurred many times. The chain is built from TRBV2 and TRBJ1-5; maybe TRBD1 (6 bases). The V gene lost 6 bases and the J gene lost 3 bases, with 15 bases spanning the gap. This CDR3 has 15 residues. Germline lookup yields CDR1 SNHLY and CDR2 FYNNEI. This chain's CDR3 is CASRGDRTVNQPQHF. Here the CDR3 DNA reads TGTGCCAGCAGGGGCGACAGGACGGTCAATCAGCCCCAGCATTTT.

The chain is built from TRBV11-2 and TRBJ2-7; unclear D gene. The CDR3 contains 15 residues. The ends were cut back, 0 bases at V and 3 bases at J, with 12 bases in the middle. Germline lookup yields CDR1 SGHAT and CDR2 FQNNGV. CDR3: CASSLDLGQSYEQYF. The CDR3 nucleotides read TGTGCCAGCAGCTTAGATCTAGGGCAGAGCTACGAGCAGTACTTC. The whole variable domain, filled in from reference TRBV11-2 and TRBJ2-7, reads EAGVAQSPRYKIIEKRQSVAFWCNPISGHATLYWYQQILGQGPKLLIQFQNNGVVDDSQLPKDRFSAERLKGVDSTLKIQPAKLEDSAVYLCASSLDLGQSYEQYFGPGTRLTVT.

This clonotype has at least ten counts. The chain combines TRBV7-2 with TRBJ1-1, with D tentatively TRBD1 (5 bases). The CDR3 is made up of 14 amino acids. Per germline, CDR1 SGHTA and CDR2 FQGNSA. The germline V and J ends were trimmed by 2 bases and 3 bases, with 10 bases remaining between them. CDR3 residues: CASSLSGGDTEAFF. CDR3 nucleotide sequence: TGTGCCAGCAGCTTATCGGGAGGGGACACTGAAGCTTTCTTT.

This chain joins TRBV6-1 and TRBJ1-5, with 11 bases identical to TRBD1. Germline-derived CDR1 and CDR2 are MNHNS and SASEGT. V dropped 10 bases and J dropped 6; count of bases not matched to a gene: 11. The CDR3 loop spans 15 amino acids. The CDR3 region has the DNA TGTGCCACTAAAAGGGGACAGGGGGGCATTCAGCCCCAGCATTTT. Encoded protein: CATKRGQGGIQPQHF.

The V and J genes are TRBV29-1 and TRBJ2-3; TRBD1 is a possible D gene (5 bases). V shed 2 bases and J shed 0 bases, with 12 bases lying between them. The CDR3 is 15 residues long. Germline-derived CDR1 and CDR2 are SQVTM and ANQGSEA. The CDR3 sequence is CSVEQSQASTDTQYF. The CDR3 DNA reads TGCAGCGTTGAACAATCACAGGCTAGCACAGATACGCAGTATTTT.

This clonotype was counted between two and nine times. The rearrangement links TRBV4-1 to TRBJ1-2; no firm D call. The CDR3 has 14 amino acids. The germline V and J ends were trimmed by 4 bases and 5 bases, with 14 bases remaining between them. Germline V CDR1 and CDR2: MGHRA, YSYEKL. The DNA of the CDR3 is TGCGCCAGCAGCCCCCCGGACGGGTTATATGGCTACACCTTC. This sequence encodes CASSPPDGLYGYTF.

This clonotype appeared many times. The CDR3 loop reads CASSLRHGGGEETQYF. The CDR3 DNA sequence: TGTGCCAGCAGCTTACGTCACGGCGGGGGAGAAGAGACCCAGTACTTC. This chain links TRBV11-2 with TRBJ2-5, with 7 bases lining up with TRBD2. The germline V gene has CDR1 SGHAT and CDR2 FQNNGV. V gave up 2 bases and J gave up 3 bases; unmatched junction bases: 9. The CDR3 sequence is 16 residues long.

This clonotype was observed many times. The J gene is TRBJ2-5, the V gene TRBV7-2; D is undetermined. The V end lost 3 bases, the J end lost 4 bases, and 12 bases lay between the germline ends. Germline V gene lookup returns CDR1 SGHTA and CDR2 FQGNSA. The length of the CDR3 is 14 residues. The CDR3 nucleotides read TGTGCCAGCAGCTTCCATGGGGTAGGAGAGACCCAGTACTTC. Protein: CASSFHGVGETQYF.

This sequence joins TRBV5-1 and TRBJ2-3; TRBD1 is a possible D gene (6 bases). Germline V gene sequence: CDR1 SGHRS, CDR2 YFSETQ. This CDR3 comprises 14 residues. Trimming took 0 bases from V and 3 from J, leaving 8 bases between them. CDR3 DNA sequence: TGCGCCAGCAGCTTGGTACAGGGAACAGATACGCAGTATTTT. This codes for CASSLVQGTDTQYF.

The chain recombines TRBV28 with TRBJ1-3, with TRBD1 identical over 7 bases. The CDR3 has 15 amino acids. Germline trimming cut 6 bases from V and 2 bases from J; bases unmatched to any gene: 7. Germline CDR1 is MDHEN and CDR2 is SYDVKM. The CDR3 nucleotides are TGTGCCAGCAGGGGACAGTTTGAAACTGGAAACACCATATATTTT. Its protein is CASRGQFETGNTIYF.

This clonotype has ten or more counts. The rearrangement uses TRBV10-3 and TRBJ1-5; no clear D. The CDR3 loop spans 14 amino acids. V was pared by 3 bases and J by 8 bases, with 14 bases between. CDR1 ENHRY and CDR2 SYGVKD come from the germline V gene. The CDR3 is CAISELDGGEPQHF. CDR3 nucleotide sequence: TGTGCCATCAGTGAACTAGACGGTGGGGAGCCCCAGCATTTT.

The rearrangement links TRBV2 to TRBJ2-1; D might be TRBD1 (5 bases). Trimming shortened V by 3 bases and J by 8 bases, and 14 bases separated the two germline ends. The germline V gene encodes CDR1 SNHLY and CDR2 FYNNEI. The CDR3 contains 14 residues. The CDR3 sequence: CASSEQAGWDEQFF. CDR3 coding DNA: TGTGCCAGCAGTGAGCAGGCAGGGTGGGATGAGCAGTTCTTC.

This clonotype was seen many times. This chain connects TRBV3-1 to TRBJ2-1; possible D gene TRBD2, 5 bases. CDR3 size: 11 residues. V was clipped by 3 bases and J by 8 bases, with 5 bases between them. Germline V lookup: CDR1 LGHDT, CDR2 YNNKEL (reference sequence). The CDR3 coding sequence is TGTGCCAGCAGCCAGAGGGATGAGCAGTTCTTC. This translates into CASSQRDEQFF.

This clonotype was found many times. The CDR3 is CASRDGLGIYNEQFF. In DNA form, the CDR3 reads TGTGCCAGCAGAGACGGACTAGGGATCTACAATGAGCAGTTCTTC. V and J are TRBV2 and TRBJ2-1, with TRBD2 matching over 7 bases. With V trimmed by 6 bases and J by 3 bases, 8 bases remained unmatched. The length of the CDR3 is 15 residues. Germline CDR1 is SNHLY and CDR2 is FYNNEI.

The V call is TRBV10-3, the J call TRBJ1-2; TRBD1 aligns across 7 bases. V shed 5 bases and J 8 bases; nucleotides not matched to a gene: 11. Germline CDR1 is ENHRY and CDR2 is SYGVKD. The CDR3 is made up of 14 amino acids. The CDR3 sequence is CAISPPDRRGGYTF. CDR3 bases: TGTGCCATCAGTCCCCCGGACAGGAGGGGGGGCTACACCTTC.

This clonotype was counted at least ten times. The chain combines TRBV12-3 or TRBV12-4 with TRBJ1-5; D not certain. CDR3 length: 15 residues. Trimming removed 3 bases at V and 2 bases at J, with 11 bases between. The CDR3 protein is CASSFQLIGNQPQHF. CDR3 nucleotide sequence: TGTGCCAGCAGTTTTCAACTGATAGGCAATCAGCCCCAGCATTTT.

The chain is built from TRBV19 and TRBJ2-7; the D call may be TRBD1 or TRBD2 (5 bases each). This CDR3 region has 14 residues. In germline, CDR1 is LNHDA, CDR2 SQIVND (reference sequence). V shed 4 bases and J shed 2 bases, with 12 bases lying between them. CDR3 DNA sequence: TGTGCCAGTAGTAAAGGGACGGCACCCTACGAGCAGTACTTC. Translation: CASSKGTAPYEQYF. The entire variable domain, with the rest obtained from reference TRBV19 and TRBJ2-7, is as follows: DGGITQSPKYLFRKEGQNVTLSCEQNLNHDAMYWYRQDPGQGLRLIYYSQIVNDFQKGDIAEGYSVSREKKESFPLTVTSAQKNPTAFYLCASSKGTAPYEQYFGPGTRLTVT.

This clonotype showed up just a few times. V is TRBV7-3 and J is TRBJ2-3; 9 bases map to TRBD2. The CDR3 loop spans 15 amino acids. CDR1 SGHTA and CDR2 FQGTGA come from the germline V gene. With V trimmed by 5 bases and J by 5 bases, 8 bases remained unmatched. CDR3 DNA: TGTGCCAGCAGCAACGGACTAGCGAGGATAGATACGCAGTATTTT. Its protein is CASSNGLARIDTQYF.

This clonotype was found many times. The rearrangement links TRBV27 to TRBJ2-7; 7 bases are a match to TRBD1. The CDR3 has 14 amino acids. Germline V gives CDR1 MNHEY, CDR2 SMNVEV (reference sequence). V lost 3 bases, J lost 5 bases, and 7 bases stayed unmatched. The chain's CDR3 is CASSFLDRIHEQYF. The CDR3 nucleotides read TGTGCCAGCAGTTTTCTGGACAGGATCCACGAGCAGTACTTC.

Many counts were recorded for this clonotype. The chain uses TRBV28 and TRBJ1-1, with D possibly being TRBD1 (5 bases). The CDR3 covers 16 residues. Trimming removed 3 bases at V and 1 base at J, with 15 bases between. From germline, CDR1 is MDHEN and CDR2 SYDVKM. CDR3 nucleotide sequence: TGTGCCAGCAGTTTGATACAGGAGACCTCGAACACTGAAGCTTTCTTT. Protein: CASSLIQETSNTEAFF. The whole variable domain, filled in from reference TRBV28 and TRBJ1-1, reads DVKVTQSSRYLVKRTGEKVFLECVQDMDHENMFWYRQDPGLGLRLIYFSYDVKMKEKGDIPEGYSVSREKKERFSLILESASTNQTSMYLCASSLIQETSNTEAFFGQGTRLTVV.

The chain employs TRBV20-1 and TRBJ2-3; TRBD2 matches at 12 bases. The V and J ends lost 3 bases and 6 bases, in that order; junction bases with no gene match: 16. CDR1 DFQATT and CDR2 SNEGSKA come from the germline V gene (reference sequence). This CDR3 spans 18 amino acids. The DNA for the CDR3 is TGCAGTGCTAGTGCCCCTCCGGGGCTAGCGGGAGGGAGGGATACGCAGTATTTT. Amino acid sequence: CSASAPPGLAGGRDTQYF.

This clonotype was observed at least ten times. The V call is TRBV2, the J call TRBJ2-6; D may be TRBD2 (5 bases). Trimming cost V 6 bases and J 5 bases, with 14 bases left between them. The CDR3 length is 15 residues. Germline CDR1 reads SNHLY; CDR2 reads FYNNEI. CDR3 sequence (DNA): TGTGCCAGCAGGTACACGGGAACCTGGGCCAACGTCCTGACTTTC. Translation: CASRYTGTWANVLTF.

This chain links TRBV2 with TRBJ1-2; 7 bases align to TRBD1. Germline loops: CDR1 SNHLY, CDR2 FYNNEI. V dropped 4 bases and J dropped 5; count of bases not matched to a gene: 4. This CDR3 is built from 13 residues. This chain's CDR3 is CASSGVQGYGYTF. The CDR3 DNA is TGTGCCAGCAGTGGGGTACAGGGGTATGGCTACACCTTC.

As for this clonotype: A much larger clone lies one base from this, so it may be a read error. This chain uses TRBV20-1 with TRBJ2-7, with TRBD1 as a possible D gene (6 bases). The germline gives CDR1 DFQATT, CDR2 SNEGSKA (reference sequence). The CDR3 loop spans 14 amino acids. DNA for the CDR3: TGCAGTGCTGCCCCCTACCCAGGGGCCTACGATCAGTACTTC. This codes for CSAAPYPGAYDQYF.